A selection of T cell receptor beta chains follows, all from one sample in a study of CD8+ T cells in alopecia areata. TCRdb keeps only in-frame clones here, not all; method: immunoSEQ multiplex PCR. This sample has roughly 200,000 clones; roughly 60% occur once, and the top ten carry about 1.7%. The input for sequencing was CD4+ T cells sorted from blood, taken at week 0. These receptors all come from a human donor with alopecia areata. The CDR3 runs from the conserved cysteine through the conserved F or W. The D gene is left open where the match is weak. The size field is filled for only some rows; it gives once, few, many or a size class.

.	.	TRBV30	TRBJ2-1	TGTGCCTGGGGGTTCCCGGGGACTTTCAACTACAATGAGCAGTTCTTC	CAWGFPGTFNYNEQFF
.	.	TRBV30	TRBJ1-6	TGTGCCTGGAGGATGGGAGATAATTCACCCCTCCACTTT	CAWRMGDNSPLHF
TRBD1	few	TRBV18	TRBJ2-7	TGTGCCAGCTCCCCGGGACAGTGGGTATTCCCCTACGAGCAGTACTTC	CASSPGQWVFPYEQYF
.	.	TRBV7-3	TRBJ2-7	TGTGCCAGCAGCCCCGGCGAGGGCCCCTACGAGCAGTACTTC	CASSPGEGPYEQYF
.	.	TRBV7-9	TRBJ2-1	TGTGCCAGCAGCCTTGGATTTAGAGGGTTCTTC	CASSLGFRGFF
.	.	TRBV30	TRBJ1-2	TGTGCCTGGAGGACTAACTATGGCTACACCTTC	CAWRTNYGYTF
.	.	TRBV29-1	TRBJ1-2	TGCAGCGCCGGGACCCGGACAGTCGGCTACACCTTC	CSAGTRTVGYTF
.	.	TRBV5-1	TRBJ2-7	TGCGCCAGCAGCTTATCGAATTTGGGGTACGAGCAGTACTTC	CASSLSNLGYEQYF
TRBD2	.	TRBV7-8	TRBJ2-1	TGTGCCAGCAGCTCTACCGGGGGGGTCAACAATGAGCAGTTCTTC	CASSSTGGVNNEQFF
.	few	TRBV27	TRBJ1-1	TGTGCCAGCAGTTTCGATCGGGCGGGAACTGAAGCTTTCTTT	CASSFDRAGTEAFF
TRBD1	.	TRBV9	TRBJ2-7	TGTGCCAGCAGCCCGAGGGACAGGCTCTCCTACGAGCAGTACTTC	CASSPRDRLSYEQYF
TRBD2	.	TRBV5-1	TRBJ2-2	TGCGCCAGCAGCTTGGACCTAGCGGGGGTCACCGGGGAGCTGTTTTTT	CASSLDLAGVTGELFF
.	.	TRBV29-1	TRBJ1-2	TGCAGCGCCATGACAGTAAACTATGGCTACACCTTC	CSAMTVNYGYTF
TRBD1	few	TRBV30	TRBJ2-7	TGTGCCTGTGGGACAGGGCAGCGGGAGCAGTACTTC	CACGTGQREQYF
TRBD1	.	TRBV29-1	TRBJ1-5	TGCAGCGTTCTTGGACAGGTCAATCAGCCCCAGCATTTT	CSVLGQVNQPQHF
.	.	TRBV29-1	TRBJ2-7	TGCAGCGTTGAGCTGGGGGCCTGGGAGCAGTACTTC	CSVELGAWEQYF
.	.	TRBV29-1	TRBJ1-2	TGCAGCGTTGACTTCGCGGGGGCTAACTATGGCTACACCTTC	CSVDFAGANYGYTF
.	.	TRBV7-6	TRBJ2-1	TGTGCCAGCAGCTTACCGGGACTGCCCTACAATGAGCAGTTCTTC	CASSLPGLPYNEQFF
TRBD1	.	TRBV30	TRBJ1-2	TGTGCCTGGAGCATGACAGGGTTCTATGGCTACACCTTC	CAWSMTGFYGYTF
.	.	TRBV5-6	TRBJ2-1	TGTGCCAGCAGTCCAGGGAGCGCGAATGAGCAGTTCTTC	CASSPGSANEQFF
TRBD2	once	TRBV29-1	TRBJ2-3	TGCAGCGTAGATGGGGGGGGTCGAAGCACAGATACGCAGTATTTT	CSVDGGGRSTDTQYF
TRBD1	.	TRBV29-1	TRBJ1-5	TGCAGCGTCAGGGACAGGGACAATCAGCCCCAGCATTTT	CSVRDRDNQPQHF
.	.	TRBV5-1	TRBJ1-1	TGCGCCAGCAGCCCTGGCGGCAGTTCGAACACTGAAGCTTTCTTT	CASSPGGSSNTEAFF
.	.	TRBV7-8	TRBJ1-6	TGTGCCAGCAGCCACTATAATTCACCCCTCCACTTT	CASSHYNSPLHF
.	many	TRBV7-9	TRBJ1-1	TGTGCCAGCAGCTCTAATGCCAGGGAGGCTTTCTTT	CASSSNAREAFF
.	once	TRBV29-1	TRBJ1-2	TGCAGCGTTGAGAAATCCCACGCAGGCTACACCTTC	CSVEKSHAGYTF
TRBD1	once	TRBV15	TRBJ1-1	TGTGCCACCAGCGCGGGACAGGGGCCCACTGAAGCTTTCTTT	CATSAGQGPTEAFF
TRBD2	few	TRBV6-6	TRBJ2-7	TGTGCCAGCAGAATCGGGACTAGCGTCACCTACGAGCAGTACTTC	CASRIGTSVTYEQYF
.	few	TRBV6-6	TRBJ2-1	TGTGCCAGCAGTGCCTCCAGCGGCCCGGGGCAGTTCTTC	CASSASSGPGQFF
TRBD2	.	TRBV9	TRBJ2-5	TGTGCCAGCAGCGTATCTAGCGGGGGGGCCGTGGTGACCCAGTACTTC	CASSVSSGGAVVTQYF
.	few	TRBV30	TRBJ1-1	TGTGCCTGGAGCCTGAAGAACACTGAAGCTTTCTTT	CAWSLKNTEAFF
.	.	TRBV6-5	TRBJ1-1	TGTGCCAGCAGTTACACAGGGAGCGGCCTTAACACTGAAGCTTTCTTT	CASSYTGSGLNTEAFF
.	.	TRBV9	TRBJ2-7	TGTGCCAGCAGCTCTAGGGGGGCCTACGAGCAGTACTTC	CASSSRGAYEQYF
.	.	TRBV27	TRBJ2-2	TGTGCCAGCAGCTTCTCCCTTTTGACCGGGGAGCTGTTTTTT	CASSFSLLTGELFF
.	.	TRBV13	TRBJ2-7	TGTGCCAGCAGCTTAGGTTCTAAGAGGCAGTACTTC	CASSLGSKRQYF
.	few	TRBV29-1	TRBJ1-5	TGCAGCGTTGCTCGGGGTGGAGGACGCAATCAGCCCCAGCATTTT	CSVARGGGRNQPQHF
TRBD1	.	TRBV14	TRBJ2-7	TGTGCCAGCAGCCAAGCGACAGGGGGCGCGGGGCAGTACTTC	CASSQATGGAGQYF
.	.	TRBV2	TRBJ2-2	TGTGCCAGCAGTGATCTAGCCGGGGAGCTGTTTTTT	CASSDLAGELFF
TRBD1	.	TRBV14	TRBJ2-7	TGTGCCAGCAGCCACTTGGACAGGAACGAGCAGTACTTC	CASSHLDRNEQYF
TRBD1	.	TRBV9	TRBJ2-1	TGTGCCAGCAGCCCGCGACAGGGGCCGTCCGGCAATGAGCAGTTCTTC	CASSPRQGPSGNEQFF
.	.	TRBV10-3	TRBJ1-6	TGTGCCATCAGTGAAAGCTCCTATAATTCACCCCTCCACTTT	CAISESSYNSPLHF
TRBD1	few	TRBV7-9	TRBJ2-5	TGTGCCAGCAGCCAGACAGGGTATGAGACCCAGTACTTC	CASSQTGYETQYF
.	.	TRBV7-3	TRBJ2-1	TGTGCCAGCAGCTTAATCCCGAGCTCCTACAATGAGCAGTTCTTC	CASSLIPSSYNEQFF
.	.	TRBV5-6	TRBJ2-7	TGTGCCAGCAGCTTTGCGCCGGGAACCTACGAGCAGTACTTC	CASSFAPGTYEQYF
TRBD1	.	TRBV5-1	TRBJ1-2	TGTGCCAGCAGCTGGACAGGGAACTATGGCTACACCTTC	CASSWTGNYGYTF
.	few	TRBV4-1	TRBJ1-4	TGCGCCAGCAGCCAAGTGGTAACTGCAACTAATGAAAAACTGTTTTTT	CASSQVVTATNEKLFF
.	.	TRBV4-3	TRBJ1-4	TGCGCCAGCAGCCATCTAATAGCTGAAAAACTGTTTTTT	CASSHLIAEKLFF
.	.	TRBV29-1	TRBJ2-3	TGCAGCGTTGCTGAGCAGGCTGTAGGGGATACGCAGTATTTT	CSVAEQAVGDTQYF